This entry lists 21 T cell receptor beta chains sequenced from one sample in a study of shared T cell receptors in the human thymus. Data came from immunoSEQ multiplex PCR; TCRdb stores just in-frame clones and leaves some out. Of approximately 660,000 clones listed, more than 75% were seen once; the top ten hold 0.008% to 0.011%. These sequences were also reported in another study, on human thymus T cells.

The specimen sequenced was thymocytes. These receptors were taken from a boy younger than two with a congenital heart defect.

A single count supports this clone. Mismatch with germline at one junction end may stem from a read error. The V gene is TRBV30, the J gene TRBJ1-6, with D possibly being TRBD1 (5 bases). Germline V gene data show CDR1 as GTSNPN and CDR2 as SVGIG (reference sequence). This CDR3 has 16 residues. The CDR3 coding sequence is TGTGCCTGGAGCCAGATCAGGGAAAGTAGCAATTCCCCCCTCCACTTT. Translating gives CAWSQIRESSNSPLHF.

This chain connects TRBV7-3 to TRBJ2-1, with 9 bases lining up with TRBD2. This CDR3 region has 15 residues. Germline values: CDR1 SGHTA, CDR2 FQGTGA. V lost 2 bases to trimming and J lost 7 bases; unmatched junction nucleotides: 6. The CDR3 sequence is CASSLSQREDNEQFF. The DNA of the CDR3 is TGTGCCAGCAGCTTATCACAGCGGGAGGATAATGAGCAGTTCTTC.

V and J are TRBV7-8 and TRBJ2-7; D is uncertain. Trimming left V 5 bases short and J 2 bases short, with 10 bases between. This CDR3 is built from 13 residues. Germline CDR1 and CDR2: SGHVS and FQNEAQ. For the CDR3, the DNA is TGTGCCAGCAGCGCCGCAGGAACCTACGAGCAGTACTTC. This gives the protein CASSAAGTYEQYF.

The chain has TRBV9 and TRBJ1-2, with 10 positions matching TRBD1. V gave up 3 bases and J gave up 0 bases; unmatched junction bases: 11. The CDR3 covers 18 residues. The germline CDR1 and CDR2 sequences are SGDLS and YYNGEE. The CDR3 loop is CASSGGRTGGAANYGYTF. CDR3 in DNA: TGTGCCAGCAGCGGGGGGCGGACAGGGGGTGCTGCTAACTATGGCTACACCTTC.

For the CDR3, the DNA is TGTGCCAGCAGCTTAGGATTGCCAGGTGAAGCTTTCTTT. The encoded protein is CASSLGLPGEAFF. This rearrangement joins TRBV7-9 to TRBJ1-1; D gene unclear. Germline assignment: CDR1 SEHNR and CDR2 FQNEAQ (reference sequence). The CDR3 runs to 13 residues. The V end lost 1 base, the J end lost 7 bases, and 10 bases lay between the germline ends.

V and J are TRBV11-1 and TRBJ2-7, with D perhaps TRBD1 (6 bases). The CDR3 is 15 amino acids. Germline V gives CDR1 SGHAT, CDR2 FQDESV (reference sequence). Trimming removed 5 bases from V and 2 bases from J, with 16 bases in between. CDR3: CASSLALGTPYEQYF. The CDR3 nucleotides read TGTGCCAGCAGCCTGGCCCTCGGGACACCCTACGAGCAGTACTTC.

This chain uses TRBV15 with TRBJ2-7, with D possibly matching TRBD1 (6 bases). The CDR3 contains 16 residues. V lost 8 bases to trimming and J lost 0 bases, with 20 bases between them. Germline V gene sequence: CDR1 LNHNV, CDR2 YYDKDF (reference sequence). The CDR3 is CATSTETGSSSYEQYF. DNA for the CDR3: TGTGCCACCTCGACAGAGACAGGTTCGAGCTCCTACGAGCAGTACTTC. The full variable domain, in which reference TRBV15 and TRBJ2-7 provide the parts outside the CDR3, is DAMVIQNPRYQVTQFGKPVTLSCSQTLNHNVMYWYQQKSSQAPKLLFHYYDKDFNNEADTPDNFQSRRPNTSFCFLDIRSPGLGDTAMYLCATSTETGSSSYEQYFGPGTRLTVT.

The chain links TRBV28 to TRBJ2-7; TRBD1 aligns across 7 bases. Germline V gives CDR1 MDHEN, CDR2 SYDVKM. Germline trimming cut 8 bases from V and 5 bases from J; bases unmatched to any gene: 12. The CDR3 runs to 14 residues. DNA of the CDR3: TGTGCCAGCTTACACCGAGACAGGGCCCACGAGCAGTACTTC. Its protein is CASLHRDRAHEQYF.

CDR3 nucleotide sequence: TGTGCCAGCACCAAGGGAGGAGATGAGCAGTTCTTC. This sequence encodes CASTKGGDEQFF. The chain links TRBV27 to TRBJ2-1; tentative D call: TRBD2 (6 bases). This CDR3 spans 12 amino acids. Per germline, CDR1 MNHEY and CDR2 SMNVEV (reference sequence). V lost 7 bases, J lost 8 bases, and 12 bases lay in between.

The J gene is TRBJ1-4, the V gene TRBV19; TRBD1 aligns across 7 bases. V was clipped by 7 bases and J by 8 bases; unmatched bases: 7. The CDR3 is 13 amino acids. Germline assignment: CDR1 LNHDA and CDR2 SQIVND (reference sequence). The CDR3 spells CASNEGASEKLFF. The CDR3 DNA sequence: TGTGCCAGTAACGAGGGGGCAAGCGAAAAACTGTTTTTT.

The chain is built from TRBV7-6 and TRBJ2-6; 10 bases fit TRBD1. The CDR3 length is 18 residues. Germline CDR1 SGHVS, CDR2 FNYEAQ. The junction had 7 bases not matched to a gene; V was cut back by 5 bases and J by 0 bases. The DNA for the CDR3 is TGTGCCAGCAGCCGCGGGACAGGGGAATTCTCTGGGGCCAACGTCCTGACTTTC. As protein: CASSRGTGEFSGANVLTF.

V is TRBV27 and J is TRBJ2-6, with D possibly being TRBD1 (7 bases). The CDR3 extends over 20 amino acids. CDR1 MNHEY and CDR2 SMNVEV come from the germline V gene (reference sequence). Trimming took off 3 bases at V and 2 bases at J, with 23 bases between the two ends. The CDR3 loop is CASSFVQGGPLPTGANVLTF. The CDR3 DNA reads TGTGCCAGCAGTTTCGTCCAGGGGGGACCTCTCCCCACTGGGGCCAACGTCCTGACTTTC.

The chain couples TRBV27 to TRBJ2-6, with D tentatively TRBD1 (5 bases). CDR1 MNHEY and CDR2 SMNVEV come from the germline V gene (reference sequence). The CDR3 spans 18 residues. Trimming stripped 5 bases from V and 0 bases from J, with 17 bases between. CDR3 amino acids: CASSHYGQGSSGANVLTF. CDR3 sequence (DNA): TGTGCCAGCAGTCATTATGGACAAGGAAGCTCTGGGGCCAACGTCCTGACTTTC. The whole variable domain, remainder taken from reference TRBV27 and TRBJ2-6, is EAQVTQNPRYLITVTGKKLTVTCSQNMNHEYMSWYRQDPGLGLRQIYYSMNVEVTDKGDVPEGYKVSRKEKRNFPLILESPSPNQTSLYFCASSHYGQGSSGANVLTFGAGSRLTVL.

The rearrangement uses TRBV25-1 and TRBJ2-1; possible D gene TRBD2, 5 bases. In germline, CDR1 is MGHDK, CDR2 SYGVNS. The CDR3 is 15 residues long. Trimming left V 1 base short and J 6 bases short, with 13 bases between. CDR3 nucleotides: TGTGCCAGCAGTGAATCTCGCCCGCTAGCCAATGAGCAGTTCTTC. Translating gives CASSESRPLANEQFF.

This sequence joins TRBV15 and TRBJ1-2; 7 positions match TRBD1. The CDR3 is 15 amino acids. V shed 5 bases and J 7 bases; nucleotides not matched to a gene: 13. CDR1 is LNHNV, CDR2 YYDKDF, per germline (reference sequence). Here the CDR3 reads CATSGPRDRDIGYTF. DNA of the CDR3: TGTGCCACCAGCGGACCCAGAGACAGGGACATTGGCTACACCTTC.

The V call is TRBV5-1, the J call TRBJ2-2; the D gene is possibly TRBD1 (7 bases). CDR3 size: 20 residues. Germline V CDR1 and CDR2: SGHRS, YFSETQ. V dropped 4 bases and J dropped 5 bases, with 30 bases sitting between them. DNA of the CDR3: TGCGCCAGCAGCCCAAAGGGCTCCCTAGGGGGCGGGAACCGAACCGGGGAGCTGTTTTTT. Translating it yields CASSPKGSLGGGNRTGELFF.

This rearrangement joins TRBV6-5 to TRBJ2-1; perhaps TRBD2 as D (6 bases). The V gene lost 0 bases and the J gene lost 8 bases, with 17 bases spanning the gap. The germline V gene encodes CDR1 MNHEY and CDR2 SVGAGI. CDR3 length equals 16 residues. CDR3 DNA: TGTGCCAGCAGTTACTCGCTGTCTAGCGCAGGCGATGAGCAGTTCTTC. Translation: CASSYSLSSAGDEQFF.

Turning to this clone: The germline gene is not matched at one end of the junction; a read error may be the cause. V usage is TRBV29-1 and J usage is TRBJ1-2; TRBD1 might be the D (6 bases). The CDR3 loop spans 12 amino acids. Germline V lookup: CDR1 SQVTM, CDR2 ANQGSEA. CDR3 in DNA: TGCAGCGTTGAAGACCCCCGGGACAAGCTTTTCTTC. Translated, it gives CSVEDPRDKLFF.

CDR3 protein: CASSFGESYEQYF. As DNA, the CDR3 is TGTGCCAGCAGCTTCGGAGAGTCCTACGAGCAGTACTTC. The chain is built from TRBV11-3 and TRBJ2-7; D uncertain. The CDR3 contains 13 residues. CDR1 is SGHNT, CDR2 YENEEA, per germline. V lost 3 bases and J lost 1, with 7 bases in between.

This chain links TRBV6-5 with TRBJ2-7, with D maybe TRBD1 (5 bases). Germline CDR1 is MNHEY and CDR2 is SVGAGI. The CDR3 runs to 14 residues. Trimming removed 1 base at V and 2 bases at J, with 9 bases between. The CDR3 coding sequence is TGTGCCAGCAGTTACTATCCAGGGACCTACGAGCAGTACTTC. Its translation is CASSYYPGTYEQYF.

CDR3 loop: CASSLPGTGDEKLFF. The CDR3 DNA follows: TGTGCCAGCAGCTTACCCGGGACAGGGGATGAAAAACTGTTTTTT. The chain recombines TRBV7-9 with TRBJ1-4; 10 bases map to TRBD1. The J segment lost 6 bases and the V segment lost 2 bases, leaving 3 bases of the junction unmatched. Per germline, CDR1 SEHNR and CDR2 FQNEAQ (reference sequence). CDR3 length equals 15 residues.